Each of the 22 T cell receptor beta chains below was sequenced from the same sample in a study of CD8+ T cells in alopecia areata. It was cDNA, reverse transcribed from extracted RNA, that served as the sequencing template. Clones were sequenced by immunoSEQ multiplex PCR, and TCRdb holds only the in-frame ones, with some missing. Counted here are 75,000 to 100,000 clones, roughly 41% occurring once; the ten biggest clones make up about 1.2%. The sequenced material came from CD4+ T cells sorted from blood. These receptors all come from a human donor with alopecia areata.

The V call is TRBV30, the J call TRBJ2-7, with 11 bases matching TRBD2. The germline gives CDR1 GTSNPN, CDR2 SVGIG (reference sequence). V trimming: 5 bases; J trimming: 6 bases; junction bases outside the gene matches: 6. The CDR3 is 13 residues long. CDR3 in amino acids: CAWSLAGGREQYF. CDR3 nucleotide sequence: TGTGCCTGGTCCCTAGCGGGGGGACGCGAGCAGTACTTC.

In its sample, this clone was seen a few times. This chain connects TRBV5-1 to TRBJ2-1; D unresolved. Per the germline V gene, CDR1 is SGHRS and CDR2 is YFSETQ. The CDR3 has 12 residues. Trimming left V 1 base short and J 5 bases short, with 4 bases between. CDR3 nucleotide sequence: TGCGCCAGCAGCTTGTATAACAATGAGCAGTTCTTC. The encoded protein is CASSLYNNEQFF. The full variable domain, with the rest looked up from reference TRBV5-1 and TRBJ2-1, is KAGVTQTPRYLIKTRGQQVTLSCSPISGHRSVSWYQQTPGQGLQFLFEYFSETQRNKGNFPGRFSGRQFSNSRSEMNVSTLELGDSALYLCASSLYNNEQFFGPGTRLTVL.

This clone has a handful of counts. This sequence joins TRBV7-2 and TRBJ1-5; D gene uncertain. There are 15 residues in the CDR3. Germline-derived CDR1 and CDR2 are SGHTA and FQGNSA. V was clipped by 0 bases and J by 2 bases, with 8 bases between them. CDR3 amino acids: CASSLAAAGNQPQHF. The CDR3 nucleotides are TGTGCCAGCAGCTTAGCGGCAGCAGGCAATCAGCCCCAGCATTTT. Drawing the rest from reference TRBV7-2 and TRBJ1-5, the complete variable domain is GAGVSQSPSNKVTEKGKDVELRCDPISGHTALYWYRQSLGQGLEFLIYFQGNSAPDKSGLPSDRFSAERTGGSVSTLTIQRTQQEDSAVYLCASSLAAAGNQPQHFGDGTRLSIL.

This clone was counted a few times. V and J are TRBV29-1 and TRBJ2-3, with 7 bases fitting TRBD2. With V trimmed by 4 bases and J by 3 bases, 4 bases remained unmatched. The CDR3 covers 13 residues. CDR1 is SQVTM and CDR2 is ANQGSEA in the germline V gene. The CDR3 is CSVVAGATDTQYF. DNA for the CDR3: TGCAGCGTTGTTGCGGGAGCAACAGATACGCAGTATTTT.

DNA for the CDR3: TGTGCCAGCAGCCGGAGGACAGGGGGAAACACTGAAGCTTTCTTT. This encodes CASSRRTGGNTEAFF. The J gene is TRBJ1-1, the V gene TRBV14; 10 nucleotides match TRBD1. The ends lost 4 bases at V and 2 bases at J; junction bases unmatched: 4. CDR1 and CDR2 from the germline V gene are SGHDN and FVKESK. This CDR3 spans 15 amino acids. The full variable domain, rest sourced from reference TRBV14 and TRBJ1-1, is EAGVTQFPSHSVIEKGQTVTLRCDPISGHDNLYWYRRVMGKEIKFLLHFVKESKQDESGMPNNRFLAERTGGTYSTLKVQPAELEDSGVYFCASSRRTGGNTEAFFGQGTRLTVV.

This clone has more than one count but fewer than ten. This chain connects TRBV7-2 to TRBJ2-1; 8 positions agree with TRBD2. This CDR3 is 14 amino acids long. The V segment lost 3 bases and the J segment 10 bases; nucleotides outside the gene matches: 8. The germline V gene has CDR1 SGHTA and CDR2 FQGNSA. CDR3 protein: CASSFAGGPTEQFF. The CDR3 nucleotides read TGTGCCAGCAGCTTTGCGGGGGGTCCCACCGAGCAGTTCTTC.

This rearrangement joins TRBV5-1 to TRBJ1-6, with D maybe TRBD1 (5 bases). Deletions cut 7 bases from V and 12 bases from J, with 11 bases between. The CDR3 runs 11 residues. Germline V gives CDR1 SGHRS, CDR2 YFSETQ. CDR3 residues: CASRNQGPLHF. CDR3 coding DNA: TGCGCCAGCCGCAACCAGGGACCCCTCCACTTT. The variable domain in full, with the rest retrieved from reference TRBV5-1 and TRBJ1-6, is KAGVTQTPRYLIKTRGQQVTLSCSPISGHRSVSWYQQTPGQGLQFLFEYFSETQRNKGNFPGRFSGRQFSNSRSEMNVSTLELGDSALYLCASRNQGPLHFGNGTRLTVT.

V gene TRBV28 combines with J gene TRBJ2-2, with D perhaps TRBD1 (5 bases). CDR3 size: 12 residues. Germline V CDR1 and CDR2: MDHEN, SYDVKM. The V gene lost 6 bases and the J gene lost 7 bases, with 9 bases spanning the gap. The CDR3 is CASSETDGELFF. CDR3 DNA sequence: TGTGCCAGCAGCGAGACAGACGGGGAGCTGTTTTTT.

This chain uses TRBV15 with TRBJ2-1; 12 nucleotides align to TRBD1. The CDR3 totals 15 residues. Germline CDR1 reads LNHNV; CDR2 reads YYDKDF (reference sequence). Germline trimming cut 4 bases from V and 7 bases from J; bases unmatched to any gene: 5. The CDR3, as DNA: TGTGCCACCAGCAAGGGACAGGGGGCTTCGAATGAGCAGTTCTTC. Translated, it gives CATSKGQGASNEQFF.

V and J are TRBV30 and TRBJ1-5, with no clear D. The germline V gene has CDR1 GTSNPN and CDR2 SVGIG (reference sequence). V was clipped by 2 bases and J by 0 bases, with 8 bases between them. The CDR3 runs to 14 residues. CDR3 DNA: TGTGCCTGGAGTCTGACCAATAGCAATCAGCCCCAGCATTTT. It codes for CAWSLTNSNQPQHF. Together with reference TRBV30 and TRBJ1-5, the CDR3 gives the full variable domain: SQTIHQWPATLVQPVGSPLSLECTVEGTSNPNLYWYRQAAGRGLQLLFYSVGIGQISSEVPQNLSASRPQDRQFILSSKKLLLSDSGFYLCAWSLTNSNQPQHFGDGTRLSIL.

This clone was seen only a few times. V gene TRBV15 combines with J gene TRBJ2-5; D is uncertain. Trimming pared 1 base from V and 5 bases from J, leaving 5 bases between. The CDR3 length is 12 residues. Germline V gives CDR1 LNHNV, CDR2 YYDKDF (reference sequence). The CDR3 nucleotides are TGTGCCACCAGCAGAGGGTGGGAGACCCAGTACTTC. It specifies CATSRGWETQYF.

The sample holds a few counts of this clone. The V call is TRBV29-1, the J call TRBJ2-5, with a weak D call TRBD1 (6 bases). The V end lost 2 bases, the J end lost 5 bases, and 12 bases lay between the germline ends. Germline V gives CDR1 SQVTM, CDR2 ANQGSEA. The CDR3 length is 13 residues. The DNA for the CDR3 is TGCAGCGTTGAACAGCAGGGGTGGGAGACCCAGTACTTC. It specifies CSVEQQGWETQYF.

The J gene is TRBJ2-5, the V gene TRBV11-2; D not certain. Germline V gene data show CDR1 as SGHAT and CDR2 as FQNNGV. Trimming stripped 4 bases from V and 3 bases from J, with 9 bases between. This CDR3 comprises 13 residues. CDR3 sequence (DNA): TGTGCCAGCAGCTCAGTGGGGAAAGAGACCCAGTACTTC. Protein product: CASSSVGKETQYF.

The V call is TRBV4-3, the J call TRBJ2-1, with D tentatively TRBD2 (6 bases). Trimming pared 6 bases from V and 9 bases from J, leaving 12 bases between. The CDR3 spans 12 residues. The germline gives CDR1 LGHNA, CDR2 YSLEER. This CDR3 reads CASRLAGGEQFF. CDR3 DNA: TGCGCCAGCAGACTAGCTGGGGGTGAGCAGTTCTTC.

This clone was seen a handful of times. The chain combines TRBV7-8 with TRBJ2-5; D not resolved. CDR3 length: 17 amino acids. Deletions cut 5 bases from V and 0 bases from J, with 19 bases between. In germline, CDR1 is SGHVS, CDR2 FQNEAQ. CDR3 amino acids: CASSAIPTIPYQETQYF. The CDR3, as DNA: TGTGCCAGCAGCGCCATCCCCACTATTCCCTACCAAGAGACCCAGTACTTC.

The chain has TRBV5-1 and TRBJ2-3; no reliable D call. V was clipped by 0 bases and J by 0 bases, with 14 bases between them. Germline assignment: CDR1 SGHRS and CDR2 YFSETQ. CDR3 length equals 17 residues. The CDR3, as DNA: TGCGCCAGCAGCTTGGGGGATCGAGTGGCTAGCACAGATACGCAGTATTTT. The encoded protein is CASSLGDRVASTDTQYF.

Note on this clone: Within the sample, other DNA sequences also encode this same CDR3. V is TRBV5-1 and J is TRBJ2-5; D perhaps matches TRBD1 (6 bases). The CDR3 loop spans 14 amino acids. With 0 bases removed from V and 2 bases from J, the gap between germline ends came to 8 bases. Per germline, CDR1 SGHRS and CDR2 YFSETQ. CDR3 bases: TGCGCCAGCAGCTTGGCCGGACAGCAAGAGACCCAGTACTTC. This codes for CASSLAGQQETQYF. The full variable domain, with the rest looked up from reference TRBV5-1 and TRBJ2-5, is KAGVTQTPRYLIKTRGQQVTLSCSPISGHRSVSWYQQTPGQGLQFLFEYFSETQRNKGNFPGRFSGRQFSNSRSEMNVSTLELGDSALYLCASSLAGQQETQYFGPGTRLLVL.

The CDR3 region is CATSRDVRAEAFF. CDR3 bases: TGTGCCACCAGCAGAGATGTGCGCGCGGAGGCTTTCTTT. The chain employs TRBV15 and TRBJ1-1, with unresolved D. This CDR3 contains 13 residues. Per the germline V gene, CDR1 is LNHNV and CDR2 is YYDKDF (reference sequence). The V end lost 0 bases, the J end lost 11 bases, and 13 bases lay between the germline ends.

This clone occurred once. This chain connects TRBV5-6 to TRBJ2-1, with TRBD1 matching 10 bases. Trimming removed 4 bases from V and 2 bases from J; junction bases left unmatched: 6. Per germline, CDR1 SGHDT and CDR2 YYEEEE. The CDR3 loop spans 16 amino acids. The CDR3 is CASSETGTGAYNEQFF. The CDR3 DNA follows: TGTGCCAGCAGCGAAACCGGGACAGGGGCCTACAATGAGCAGTTCTTC.

The rearrangement uses TRBV5-1 and TRBJ2-7, with D perhaps TRBD2 (5 bases). The length of the CDR3 is 14 residues. CDR1 is SGHRS, CDR2 YFSETQ, per germline. The ends were cut back, 5 bases at V and 0 bases at J, with 12 bases in the middle. The CDR3 sequence is CASRSTSSSYEQYF. The DNA of the CDR3 is TGCGCCAGCAGGTCAACTAGTAGCTCCTACGAGCAGTACTTC.

The chain is built from TRBV5-4 and TRBJ2-1, with 7 bases identical to TRBD2. Germline trimming cut 0 bases from V and 5 bases from J; bases unmatched to any gene: 2. The germline V gene encodes CDR1 SGHNT and CDR2 YYREEE (reference sequence). The CDR3 extends over 14 amino acids. The DNA for the CDR3 is TGTGCCAGCAGCTTGGACAGCGGGAACAATGAGCAGTTCTTC. Translating it yields CASSLDSGNNEQFF.

CDR3: CASSKTGGSYEQYF. DNA for the CDR3: TGTGCCAGCAGCAAAACAGGAGGTTCCTACGAGCAGTACTTC. This chain connects TRBV7-8 to TRBJ2-7, with D perhaps matching TRBD1 or TRBD2 (5 bases each). Looked up from germline, CDR1 is SGHVS and CDR2 is FQNEAQ. The CDR3 consists of 14 residues. Deletions cut 5 bases from V and 1 base from J, with 12 bases between.